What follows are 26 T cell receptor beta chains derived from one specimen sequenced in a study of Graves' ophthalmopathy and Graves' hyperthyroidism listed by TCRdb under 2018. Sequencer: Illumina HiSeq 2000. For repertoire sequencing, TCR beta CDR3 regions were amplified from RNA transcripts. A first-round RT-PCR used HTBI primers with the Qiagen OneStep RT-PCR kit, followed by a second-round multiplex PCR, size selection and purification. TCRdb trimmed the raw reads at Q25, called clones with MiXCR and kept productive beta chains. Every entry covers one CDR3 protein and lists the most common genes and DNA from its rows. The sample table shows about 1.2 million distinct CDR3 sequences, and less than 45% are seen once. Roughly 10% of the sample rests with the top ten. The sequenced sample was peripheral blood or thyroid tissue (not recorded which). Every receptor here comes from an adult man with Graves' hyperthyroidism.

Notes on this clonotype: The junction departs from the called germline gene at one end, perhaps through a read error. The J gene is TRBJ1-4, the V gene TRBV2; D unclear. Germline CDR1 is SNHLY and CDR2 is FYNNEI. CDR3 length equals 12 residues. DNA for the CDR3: TGTGCCGGCAGTCCGGAGGTCGAAAAACTGTTTTTT. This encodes CAGSPEVEKLFF.

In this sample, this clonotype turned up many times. CDR3 DNA: TGTGCCAGCAGTTACTACGGCGAGCAGTACTTC. It is translated as CASSYYGEQYF. The chain employs TRBV6-5 and TRBJ2-7; D unresolved. Looked up from germline, CDR1 is MNHEY and CDR2 is SVGAGI. The V end was cut by 1 base, the J end by 6 bases, with 4 bases between. The CDR3 consists of 11 residues.

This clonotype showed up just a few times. For the CDR3, the DNA is TGCAGCGTGGGCACAGGGAAGTATGGCTACACCTTC. Its translation: CSVGTGKYGYTF. The J gene is TRBJ1-2, the V gene TRBV29-1; D may be TRBD1 (6 bases). The length of the CDR3 is 12 residues. Germline V gene sequence: CDR1 SQVTM, CDR2 ANQGSEA. V lost 6 bases to trimming and J lost 5 bases, with 13 bases between them.

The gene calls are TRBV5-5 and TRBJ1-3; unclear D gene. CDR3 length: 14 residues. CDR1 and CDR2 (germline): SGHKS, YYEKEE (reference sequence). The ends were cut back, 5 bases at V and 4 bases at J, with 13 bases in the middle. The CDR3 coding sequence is TGTGCCAGCAGTTCCGACACATTCGGAAACACCATATATTTT. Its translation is CASSSDTFGNTIYF. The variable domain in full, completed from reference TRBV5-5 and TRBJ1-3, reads DAGVTQSPTHLIKTRGQQVTLRCSPISGHKSVSWYQQVLGQGPQFIFQYYEKEERGRGNFPDRFSARQFPNYSSELNVNALLLGDSALYLCASSSDTFGNTIYFGEGSWLTVV.

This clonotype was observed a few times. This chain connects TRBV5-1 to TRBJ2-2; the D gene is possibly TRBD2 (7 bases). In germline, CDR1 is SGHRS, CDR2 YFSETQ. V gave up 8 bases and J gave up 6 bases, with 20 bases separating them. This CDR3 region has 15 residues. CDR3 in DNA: TGCGCCAGTCTAGAAGGCGGGGGCCCTCCCGGGGAGCTGTTTTTT. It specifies CASLEGGGPPGELFF.

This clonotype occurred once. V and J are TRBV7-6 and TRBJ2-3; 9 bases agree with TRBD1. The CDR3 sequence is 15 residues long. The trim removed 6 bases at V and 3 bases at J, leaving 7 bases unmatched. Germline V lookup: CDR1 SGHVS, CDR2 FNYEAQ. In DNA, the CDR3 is TGTGCCAGCAGTTACAGGGGGCTAAGTACAGATACGCAGTATTTT. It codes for CASSYRGLSTDTQYF.

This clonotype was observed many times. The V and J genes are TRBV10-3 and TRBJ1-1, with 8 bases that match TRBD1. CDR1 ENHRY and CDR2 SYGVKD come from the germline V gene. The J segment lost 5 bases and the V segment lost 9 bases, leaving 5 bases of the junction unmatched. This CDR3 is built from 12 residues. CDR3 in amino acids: CAINRGDTEAFF. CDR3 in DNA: TGTGCCATTAACAGGGGGGATACTGAAGCTTTCTTT.

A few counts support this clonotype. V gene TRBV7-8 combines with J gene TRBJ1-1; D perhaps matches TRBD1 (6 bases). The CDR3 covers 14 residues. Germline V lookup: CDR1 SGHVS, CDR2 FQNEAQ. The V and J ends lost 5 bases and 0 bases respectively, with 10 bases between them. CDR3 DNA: TGTGCCAGCAGCAATACAGGGATGAACACTGAAGCTTTCTTT. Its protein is CASSNTGMNTEAFF.

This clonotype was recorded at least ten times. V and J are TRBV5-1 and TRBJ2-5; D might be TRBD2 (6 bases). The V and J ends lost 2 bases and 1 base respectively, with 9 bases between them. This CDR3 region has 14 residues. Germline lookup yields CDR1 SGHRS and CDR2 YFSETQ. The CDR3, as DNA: TGCGCCAGCAGCTTCGGAGGGATCCAAGAGACCCAGTACTTC. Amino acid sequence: CASSFGGIQETQYF.

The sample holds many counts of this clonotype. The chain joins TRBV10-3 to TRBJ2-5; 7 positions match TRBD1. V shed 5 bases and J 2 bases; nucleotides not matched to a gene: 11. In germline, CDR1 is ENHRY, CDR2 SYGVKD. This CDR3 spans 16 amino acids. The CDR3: CAISHVTGAPQETQYF. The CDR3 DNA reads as TGTGCCATCAGTCACGTAACAGGGGCGCCACAAGAGACCCAGTACTTC.

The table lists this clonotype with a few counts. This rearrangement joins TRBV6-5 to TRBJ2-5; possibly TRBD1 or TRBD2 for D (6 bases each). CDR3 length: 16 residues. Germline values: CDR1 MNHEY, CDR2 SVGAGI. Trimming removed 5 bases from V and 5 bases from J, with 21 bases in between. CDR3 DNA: TGTGCCAGCAGTCTTGGGACAAGGAGGGTTAAGGAGACCCAGTACTTC. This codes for CASSLGTRRVKETQYF.

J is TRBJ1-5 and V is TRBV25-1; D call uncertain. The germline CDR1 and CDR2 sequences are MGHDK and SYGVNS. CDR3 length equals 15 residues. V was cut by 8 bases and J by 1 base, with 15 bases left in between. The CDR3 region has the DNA TGTGCCAGCCCGACGGGCGGGGAAAGCAATCAGCCCCAGCATTTT. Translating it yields CASPTGGESNQPQHF.

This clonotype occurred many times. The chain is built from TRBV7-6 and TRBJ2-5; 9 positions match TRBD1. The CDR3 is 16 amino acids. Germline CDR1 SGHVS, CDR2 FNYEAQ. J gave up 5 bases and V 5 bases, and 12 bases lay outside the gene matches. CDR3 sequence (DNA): TGTGCCAGCAGCCGGACCGGGACAGGGTTCCGGGAGACCCAGTACTTC. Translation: CASSRTGTGFRETQYF.

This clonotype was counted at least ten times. The chain's CDR3 is CASSIGDSSYSPLHF. As DNA, the CDR3 is TGTGCCAGTAGTATCGGGGACAGTTCCTATTCACCCCTCCACTTT. This rearrangement joins TRBV19 to TRBJ1-6; 7 bases align to TRBD1. Germline values: CDR1 LNHDA, CDR2 SQIVND (reference sequence). V was clipped by 3 bases and J by 8 bases; unmatched bases: 7. This CDR3 has 15 residues. Supplemented by reference TRBV19 and TRBJ1-6, the full variable domain reads DGGITQSPKYLFRKEGQNVTLSCEQNLNHDAMYWYRQDPGQGLRLIYYSQIVNDFQKGDIAEGYSVSREKKESFPLTVTSAQKNPTAFYLCASSIGDSSYSPLHFGNGTRLTVT.

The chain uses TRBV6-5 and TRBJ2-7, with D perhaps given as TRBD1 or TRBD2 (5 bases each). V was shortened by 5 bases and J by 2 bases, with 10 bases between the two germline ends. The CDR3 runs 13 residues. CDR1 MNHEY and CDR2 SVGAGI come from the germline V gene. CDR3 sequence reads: CASSSRDAYEQYF. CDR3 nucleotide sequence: TGTGCCAGCAGTAGCCGGGACGCCTACGAGCAGTACTTC.

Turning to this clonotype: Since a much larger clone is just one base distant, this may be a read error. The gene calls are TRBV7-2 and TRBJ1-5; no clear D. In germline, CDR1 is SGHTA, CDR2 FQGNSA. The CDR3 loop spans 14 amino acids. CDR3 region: CASRGGNSNRPQHF. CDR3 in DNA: TGTGCCAGCAGGGGAGGAAATAGCAATCGGCCCCAGCATTTT.

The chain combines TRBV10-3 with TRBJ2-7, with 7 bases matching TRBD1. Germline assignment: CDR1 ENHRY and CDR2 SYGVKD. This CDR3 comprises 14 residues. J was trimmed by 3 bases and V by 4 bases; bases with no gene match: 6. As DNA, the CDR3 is TGTGCCATCAGTGGACAGGGTGGAGGCTACGAGCAGTACTTC. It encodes CAISGQGGGYEQYF.

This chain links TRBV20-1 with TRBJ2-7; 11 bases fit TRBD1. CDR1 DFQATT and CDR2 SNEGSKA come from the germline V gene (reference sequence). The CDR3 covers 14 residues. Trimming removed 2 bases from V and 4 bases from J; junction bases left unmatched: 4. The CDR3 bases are TGCAGTGCTAGACCCGGGACAGGGGGGTACGAGCAGTACTTC. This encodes CSARPGTGGYEQYF.

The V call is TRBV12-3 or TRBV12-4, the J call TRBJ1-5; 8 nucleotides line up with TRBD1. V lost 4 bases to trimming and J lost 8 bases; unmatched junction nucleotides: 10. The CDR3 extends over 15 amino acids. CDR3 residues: CASSYSDREDEPQHF. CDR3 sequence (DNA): TGTGCCAGCAGTTACTCGGACAGGGAGGATGAGCCCCAGCATTTT.

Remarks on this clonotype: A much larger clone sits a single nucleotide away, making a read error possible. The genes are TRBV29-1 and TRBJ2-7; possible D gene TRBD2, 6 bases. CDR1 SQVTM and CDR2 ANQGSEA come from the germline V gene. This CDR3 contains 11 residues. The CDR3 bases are TGCAGTGCTTCGGGACTGTACGGGCAGTACTTC. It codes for CSASGLYGQYF.

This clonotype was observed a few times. CDR3 residues: CASSSWGAQSDEKLFF. CDR3 nucleotide sequence: TGTGCCAGCAGCTCCTGGGGGGCCCAGAGCGATGAAAAACTGTTTTTT. This chain links TRBV5-6 with TRBJ1-4; D is possibly TRBD1 (6 bases). CDR1 is SGHDT and CDR2 is YYEEEE in the germline V gene. Trimming stripped 3 bases from V and 6 bases from J, with 18 bases between. This CDR3 contains 16 residues.

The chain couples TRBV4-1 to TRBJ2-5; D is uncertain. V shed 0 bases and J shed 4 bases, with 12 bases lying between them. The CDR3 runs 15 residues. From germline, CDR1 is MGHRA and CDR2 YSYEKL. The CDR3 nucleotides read TGCGCCAGCAGCCAAGATGTCGACCTAGGAGAGACCCAGTACTTC. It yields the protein CASSQDVDLGETQYF.

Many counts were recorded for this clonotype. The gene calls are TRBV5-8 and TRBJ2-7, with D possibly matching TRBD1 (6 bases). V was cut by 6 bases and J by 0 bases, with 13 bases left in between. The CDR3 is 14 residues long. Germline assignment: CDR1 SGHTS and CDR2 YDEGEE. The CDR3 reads CASTLGQTSYEQYF. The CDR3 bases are TGTGCCAGCACCCTTGGACAGACCTCCTACGAGCAGTACTTC.

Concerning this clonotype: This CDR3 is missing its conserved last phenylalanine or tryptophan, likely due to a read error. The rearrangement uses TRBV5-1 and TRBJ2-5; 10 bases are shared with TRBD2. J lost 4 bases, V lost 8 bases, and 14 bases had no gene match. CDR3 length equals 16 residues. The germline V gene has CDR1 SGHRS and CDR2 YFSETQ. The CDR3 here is CASHLHPSGSGETQYS. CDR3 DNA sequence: TGCGCCAGTCATTTACATCCTAGCGGGAGCGGAGAGACCCAGTACTCC.

The CDR3 is CATSRPGQPNTGELFF. CDR3 nucleotides: TGTGCCACCAGCAGGCCGGGACAACCTAACACCGGGGAGCTGTTTTTT. The chain links TRBV15 to TRBJ2-2; TRBD1 might be the D (6 bases). The CDR3 length is 16 residues. V lost 3 bases, J lost 2 bases, and 13 bases lay in between. Germline assignment: CDR1 LNHNV and CDR2 YYDKDF (reference sequence).

The chain's CDR3 is CASSPAASGVDEKLFF. The CDR3 DNA sequence: TGCGCCAGCAGCCCCGCGGCTAGCGGGGTTGATGAAAAACTGTTTTTT. The chain employs TRBV4-3 and TRBJ1-4; D ambiguous. Between the trimmed V and J ends, which lost 4 bases and 6 bases, there was a span of 18 bases. The CDR3 spans 16 residues. Germline CDR1 and CDR2: LGHNA and YSLEER.